The rows below give T cell receptor beta chains drawn from one sample of a study of cytomegalovirus exposure and HLA in healthy donors. The repertoire was sequenced with immunoSEQ multiplex PCR; TCRdb's copy has only in-frame clones and lacks some. The table records 100,000 to 150,000 clones, approximately 8.6% of them present only once. The sample taken for sequencing was PBMCs. The receptors stem from a middle-aged woman in good health and CMV-seropositive. The CDR3 runs from the conserved cysteine through the conserved F or W. A D gene is named only where the DNA matches it firmly. Expanded clones get a size class; other rows say once, few or many, or leave the size out.

j_call: TRBJ1-3
clone_size: few
cdr3_length: 16
d_call: TRBD1
v_call: TRBV6-1
cdr3_nt: TGTGCCAGCAGTGAACGCCTCGACAGGGCTGGAAACACCATATATTTT
cdr3_aa: CASSERLDRAGNTIYF

j_call: TRBJ1-2
clone_size: -
cdr3_length: 15
d_call: -
v_call: TRBV7-9
cdr3_nt: TGTGCCAGCAGCTTAGTTCAGGATGTCAGCTATGGCTACACCTTC
cdr3_aa: CASSLVQDVSYGYTF

j_call: TRBJ2-2
clone_size: -
cdr3_length: 12
d_call: -
v_call: TRBV5-1
cdr3_nt: TGCGCCAGCAGCGTTGGCGGCCGGGAGCTGTTTTTT
cdr3_aa: CASSVGGRELFF

j_call: TRBJ1-4
clone_size: -
cdr3_length: 16
d_call: -
v_call: TRBV7-9
cdr3_nt: TGTGCCAGCAGCGGACATGACCGTAATCCTAATGAAAAACTGTTTTTT
cdr3_aa: CASSGHDRNPNEKLFF

j_call: TRBJ1-5
clone_size: few
cdr3_length: 15
d_call: -
v_call: TRBV4-1
cdr3_nt: TGCGCCAGCAGCCAAGTAGGGGGGGCTAGGCAGCCCCAGCATTTT
cdr3_aa: CASSQVGGARQPQHF

j_call: TRBJ2-7
clone_size: -
cdr3_length: 15
d_call: TRBD2
v_call: TRBV6-1
cdr3_nt: TGTGCCAGCAGGGCGACTAGCGGGGGCCACTACGAGCAGTACTTC
cdr3_aa: CASRATSGGHYEQYF

j_call: TRBJ2-7
clone_size: -
cdr3_length: 14
d_call: TRBD1
v_call: TRBV5-1
cdr3_nt: TGCGCCAGCAGGCAACAGGGGGCGATAGACGAGCAGTACTTC
cdr3_aa: CASRQQGAIDEQYF

j_call: TRBJ2-5
clone_size: few
cdr3_length: 15
d_call: -
v_call: TRBV7-9
cdr3_nt: TGTGCCAGCAGCTTAGAGCTGGCAGGCCAAGAGACCCAGTACTTC
cdr3_aa: CASSLELAGQETQYF

j_call: TRBJ1-1
clone_size: few
cdr3_length: 15
d_call: -
v_call: TRBV11-2
cdr3_nt: TGTGCCAGCAGCTCCCTCAGGGGATCTGACACTGAAGCTTTCTTT
cdr3_aa: CASSSLRGSDTEAFF

j_call: TRBJ2-5
clone_size: few
cdr3_length: 14
d_call: TRBD1
v_call: TRBV15
cdr3_nt: TGTGCCACCAGCAGGGACAGGCCTCAAGAGACCCAGTACTTC
cdr3_aa: CATSRDRPQETQYF

j_call: TRBJ1-1
clone_size: -
cdr3_length: 16
d_call: TRBD1
v_call: TRBV5-4
cdr3_nt: TGTGCCAGCAGCTTACCGGGACAGGGGGTTTACACTGAAGCTTTCTTT
cdr3_aa: CASSLPGQGVYTEAFF

j_call: TRBJ2-1
clone_size: few
cdr3_length: 21
d_call: -
v_call: TRBV18
cdr3_nt: TGTGCCAGCTCACCTAGGGCCGCGAACGAGCGGGCGGCAAGCTCCTACAATGAGCAGTTCTTC
cdr3_aa: CASSPRAANERAASSYNEQFF

j_call: TRBJ2-3
clone_size: few
cdr3_length: 14
d_call: TRBD2
v_call: TRBV4-2
cdr3_nt: TGTGCCAGCGGTCAGACTAGCGGGGGCAATACGCAGTATTTT
cdr3_aa: CASGQTSGGNTQYF

j_call: TRBJ2-7
clone_size: -
cdr3_length: 13
d_call: -
v_call: TRBV4-1
cdr3_nt: TGCGCCAGCAGCCCCCCAGGCATTAACGAGCAGTACTTC
cdr3_aa: CASSPPGINEQYF

j_call: TRBJ1-5
clone_size: few
cdr3_length: 18
d_call: -
v_call: TRBV7-9
cdr3_nt: TGTGCCAGCAGCTCCAACCTGGGGCTTAATAAGGGGGATCAGCCCCAGCATTTT
cdr3_aa: CASSSNLGLNKGDQPQHF

j_call: TRBJ1-1
clone_size: few
cdr3_length: 14
d_call: TRBD1
v_call: TRBV29-1
cdr3_nt: TGCAGCGTTGAAGACCCCAAAGGGACAGGGTCAGCTTTCTTT
cdr3_aa: CSVEDPKGTGSAFF

j_call: TRBJ1-1
clone_size: few
cdr3_length: 14
d_call: -
v_call: TRBV30
cdr3_nt: TGTGCCTGGAGTGAGCGCGGATTAGTACCTGAAGCTTTCTTT
cdr3_aa: CAWSERGLVPEAFF

j_call: TRBJ1-2
clone_size: -
cdr3_length: 15
d_call: TRBD1
v_call: TRBV6-4
cdr3_nt: TGTGCCAGCAGTCCTACCGGGACAGGGTACTATGGCTACACCTTC
cdr3_aa: CASSPTGTGYYGYTF

j_call: TRBJ2-5
clone_size: -
cdr3_length: 16
d_call: -
v_call: TRBV5-1
cdr3_nt: TGCGCCAGCAGCTTCGAGGTCAACCCGGGTGGGGAGACCCAGTACTTC
cdr3_aa: CASSFEVNPGGETQYF

j_call: TRBJ1-5
clone_size: -
cdr3_length: 15
d_call: TRBD1
v_call: TRBV27
cdr3_nt: TGTGCCAGCAGAGAGGACAGGGGGTCTGGTAAGCCCCAGCATTTT
cdr3_aa: CASREDRGSGKPQHF

j_call: TRBJ2-7
clone_size: -
cdr3_length: 16
d_call: -
v_call: TRBV9
cdr3_nt: TGTGCCAGCAGCGTAGGGGCAGGGGTCGACTCCTACGAGCAGTACTTC
cdr3_aa: CASSVGAGVDSYEQYF

j_call: TRBJ1-6
clone_size: -
cdr3_length: 13
d_call: -
v_call: TRBV25-1
cdr3_nt: TGTGCCAGCGCGGGGCAGGCAAATTCACCCCTCCACTTT
cdr3_aa: CASAGQANSPLHF

j_call: TRBJ1-6
clone_size: few
cdr3_length: 13
d_call: -
v_call: TRBV7-7
cdr3_nt: TGTGCCAGCAGCCGACAGTATAATTCACCCCTCCACTTT
cdr3_aa: CASSRQYNSPLHF

j_call: TRBJ2-1
clone_size: few
cdr3_length: 13
d_call: -
v_call: TRBV30
cdr3_nt: TGTGCCTGGAGTAAGACAGGCAAGCATGAGCAGTTCTTC
cdr3_aa: CAWSKTGKHEQFF

j_call: TRBJ2-1
clone_size: few
cdr3_length: 15
d_call: TRBD1
v_call: TRBV11-2
cdr3_nt: TGTGCCAGCAGCTTATACGGACAGGGTGGCAATGAGCAGTTCTTC
cdr3_aa: CASSLYGQGGNEQFF

j_call: TRBJ1-5
clone_size: -
cdr3_length: 14
d_call: -
v_call: TRBV6-5
cdr3_nt: TGTGCCAGCCCCCCAGGCAGGGCCAATCAGCCCCAGCATTTT
cdr3_aa: CASPPGRANQPQHF

j_call: TRBJ1-2
clone_size: -
cdr3_length: 14
d_call: -
v_call: TRBV6-1
cdr3_nt: TGTGCCAGCAGTGAAGCGGGCAGGGCAGACGGCTACACCTTC
cdr3_aa: CASSEAGRADGYTF

j_call: TRBJ2-7
clone_size: few
cdr3_length: 15
d_call: -
v_call: TRBV5-1
cdr3_nt: TGCGCCAGCAGCCCTGACACTCTAGGGGCAGGGGCGCAGTACTTC
cdr3_aa: CASSPDTLGAGAQYF

j_call: TRBJ2-3
clone_size: -
cdr3_length: 14
d_call: TRBD1
v_call: TRBV14
cdr3_nt: TGTGCCAGCAGCCGGGACAGGGACACAGATACGCAGTATTTT
cdr3_aa: CASSRDRDTDTQYF

j_call: TRBJ1-5
clone_size: -
cdr3_length: 17
d_call: -
v_call: TRBV4-1
cdr3_nt: TGCGCCAGCAGCCAAAGACCGGGGGATTCGAGCAATCAGCCCCAGCATTTT
cdr3_aa: CASSQRPGDSSNQPQHF

j_call: TRBJ2-4
clone_size: -
cdr3_length: 18
d_call: -
v_call: TRBV30
cdr3_nt: TGTGCCTGGAGTCTCACAGGGAAGGGGTCTTTAGCCAAAAACATTCAGTACTTC
cdr3_aa: CAWSLTGKGSLAKNIQYF

j_call: TRBJ2-1
clone_size: few
cdr3_length: 13
d_call: -
v_call: TRBV7-7
cdr3_nt: TGTGCCAGCAGTATGGGACTCAACAATGAGCAGTTCTTC
cdr3_aa: CASSMGLNNEQFF

j_call: TRBJ2-3
clone_size: few
cdr3_length: 14
d_call: -
v_call: TRBV6-5
cdr3_nt: TGTGCCAGCAGTTCTGTAGACGGGGGAGATACGCAGTATTTT
cdr3_aa: CASSSVDGGDTQYF

j_call: TRBJ2-7
clone_size: -
cdr3_length: 14
d_call: TRBD1
v_call: TRBV7-9
cdr3_nt: TGTGCCAGCAGCTTCGGGACAGGGCACTACGAGCAGTACTTC
cdr3_aa: CASSFGTGHYEQYF

j_call: TRBJ1-5
clone_size: -
cdr3_length: 13
d_call: -
v_call: TRBV29-1
cdr3_nt: TGCAGCGCGAGGGATAGCGGCAATCAGCCCCAGCATTTT
cdr3_aa: CSARDSGNQPQHF

j_call: TRBJ2-2
clone_size: -
cdr3_length: 14
d_call: -
v_call: TRBV6-5
cdr3_nt: TGTGCCAGCAGTACTCTAGCCCACACCGGGGAGCTGTTTTTT
cdr3_aa: CASSTLAHTGELFF

j_call: TRBJ2-1
clone_size: few
cdr3_length: 14
d_call: TRBD2
v_call: TRBV2
cdr3_nt: TGTGCCAGCATGCGACTAGCGGAAGACAATGAGCAGTTCTTC
cdr3_aa: CASMRLAEDNEQFF

j_call: TRBJ2-1
clone_size: few
cdr3_length: 15
d_call: TRBD2
v_call: TRBV19
cdr3_nt: TGTGCCAGTAGTTTACTAGCGGGGTCTTACAATGAGCAGTTCTTC
cdr3_aa: CASSLLAGSYNEQFF

j_call: TRBJ1-6
clone_size: -
cdr3_length: 17
d_call: TRBD1
v_call: TRBV7-6
cdr3_nt: TGTGCCAGCAGCTTATACAGGGGGGGGGATTATAATTCACCCCTCCACTTT
cdr3_aa: CASSLYRGGDYNSPLHF

j_call: TRBJ2-1
clone_size: few
cdr3_length: 15
d_call: -
v_call: TRBV5-1
cdr3_nt: TGCGCCAGCAGCTTGGGAGCAGTTGGGCTCAATGAGCAGTTCTTC
cdr3_aa: CASSLGAVGLNEQFF

j_call: TRBJ2-7
clone_size: -
cdr3_length: 15
d_call: -
v_call: TRBV5-1
cdr3_nt: TGCGCCAGCAGCTTCGGCCAGCGTAGCTCCTACGAGCAGTACTTC
cdr3_aa: CASSFGQRSSYEQYF

j_call: TRBJ2-7
clone_size: -
cdr3_length: 14
d_call: -
v_call: TRBV9
cdr3_nt: TGTGCCTCCAACGCGGGACAGTTCTCCTACGAGCAGTACTTC
cdr3_aa: CASNAGQFSYEQYF

j_call: TRBJ1-2
clone_size: -
cdr3_length: 14
d_call: TRBD1
v_call: TRBV15
cdr3_nt: TGTGCCACCAGCAGAGACGAGGGGGCGGATGGCTACACCTTC
cdr3_aa: CATSRDEGADGYTF

j_call: TRBJ2-5
clone_size: few
cdr3_length: 15
d_call: -
v_call: TRBV19
cdr3_nt: TGTGCCAGTAGTACCAGACAGCAGAGTAAAGAGACCCAGTACTTC
cdr3_aa: CASSTRQQSKETQYF

j_call: TRBJ2-1
clone_size: -
cdr3_length: 15
d_call: TRBD1
v_call: TRBV19
cdr3_nt: TGTGCCAGTAGTATCGCCGGGACAGAGTACAATGAGCAGTTCTTC
cdr3_aa: CASSIAGTEYNEQFF

j_call: TRBJ1-2
clone_size: few
cdr3_length: 14
d_call: TRBD1
v_call: TRBV4-2
cdr3_nt: TGTGCCAGCAGCCTCCCCAGCGAGACAGGGGAGGGGGTCTTC
cdr3_aa: CASSLPSETGEGVF

j_call: TRBJ1-1
clone_size: few
cdr3_length: 14
d_call: TRBD1
v_call: TRBV30
cdr3_nt: TGTGCCTGGAGTCTGGGACAGGGGAACACTGAAGCTTTCTTT
cdr3_aa: CAWSLGQGNTEAFF

j_call: TRBJ1-2
clone_size: -
cdr3_length: 14
d_call: -
v_call: TRBV19
cdr3_nt: TGTGCCACAGAGGGTCCCGGGATGCTCCATGGCTACACCTTC
cdr3_aa: CATEGPGMLHGYTF

j_call: TRBJ2-7
clone_size: -
cdr3_length: 17
d_call: TRBD2
v_call: TRBV5-8
cdr3_nt: TGTGCCAGCAGCCGCATCCTCTCTAGCGGGTCACTTGAAGAGCAGTACTTC
cdr3_aa: CASSRILSSGSLEEQYF

j_call: TRBJ2-2
clone_size: -
cdr3_length: 18
d_call: TRBD1
v_call: TRBV18
cdr3_nt: TGTGCCAGCTCACCGCGTCTAAGACAGGGGGCGAACACCGGGGAGCTGTTTTTT
cdr3_aa: CASSPRLRQGANTGELFF

j_call: TRBJ2-1
clone_size: -
cdr3_length: 15
d_call: TRBD1
v_call: TRBV5-1
cdr3_nt: TGCGCCAGCAGCTTGGGACAGGGCCCCTACAATGAGCAGTTCTTC
cdr3_aa: CASSLGQGPYNEQFF

j_call: TRBJ1-1
clone_size: -
cdr3_length: 16
d_call: -
v_call: TRBV4-1
cdr3_nt: TGCGCCAGCAGTCAGAATGAGGGCGCCATGAACACTGAAGCTTTCTTT
cdr3_aa: CASSQNEGAMNTEAFF

j_call: TRBJ1-5
clone_size: medium-sized
cdr3_length: 13
d_call: -
v_call: TRBV30
cdr3_nt: TGTGCCTGGAGCCCCGGGAGCAATCAGCCCCAGCATTTT
cdr3_aa: CAWSPGSNQPQHF

j_call: TRBJ1-5
clone_size: few
cdr3_length: 15
d_call: TRBD1
v_call: TRBV28
cdr3_nt: TGTGCCAGCAGTTTTCCTGGACAGGGTGGTCAGCCCCAGCATTTT
cdr3_aa: CASSFPGQGGQPQHF

j_call: TRBJ1-1
clone_size: few
cdr3_length: 17
d_call: TRBD1
v_call: TRBV4-1
cdr3_nt: TGCGCCAGCAGCCAAGAGGGGGGATGGACAGGCAACACTGAAGCTTTCTTT
cdr3_aa: CASSQEGGWTGNTEAFF

j_call: TRBJ2-5
clone_size: -
cdr3_length: 17
d_call: TRBD1
v_call: TRBV7-8
cdr3_nt: TGTGCCAGCAGCTTAGTTGGCGAGACAGGGGATTGGGAGACCCAGTACTTC
cdr3_aa: CASSLVGETGDWETQYF

j_call: TRBJ1-2
clone_size: -
cdr3_length: 12
d_call: -
v_call: TRBV10-3
cdr3_nt: TGTGCCATCAGTGATCCGGGTTCGGTCCACACCTTC
cdr3_aa: CAISDPGSVHTF

j_call: TRBJ2-5
clone_size: few
cdr3_length: 14
d_call: TRBD2
v_call: TRBV7-7
cdr3_nt: TGTGCCAGCAGCTCCCGGACTAGCGGAGAGACCCAGTACTTC
cdr3_aa: CASSSRTSGETQYF

j_call: TRBJ1-2
clone_size: -
cdr3_length: 13
d_call: -
v_call: TRBV15
cdr3_nt: TGTGCCACCAGCAACGACAGGACCTATGGCTACACCTTC
cdr3_aa: CATSNDRTYGYTF